Below, one TCR beta chain is given with its context. Which antigen it targets is not known. This record comes from a study of cytomegalovirus exposure and HLA in healthy donors (dated by TCRdb to the late 2010s). Regarding the complete study: In an earlier analysis of 450 to 750 of the donors, about 260 Gb of sequence data and just under 120 million unique TCR beta sequences from approximately 180 million T cells were reported. Approximately 310 gigabases of sequencing data and 70 million to 85 million unique TCR sequences were included in an early release covering roughly 600 HLA-typed donors. The genetic ancestry cluster associated with self-reported Caucasian donors included approximately 85% of the 398 genotyped donors. The study was designed to test whether signatures of past pathogen exposure could be identified by cataloging public T cell receptors. The T cell repertoires of under 700 subjects were profiled by immunosequencing and related to cytomegalovirus serostatus. Besides the first cohort of about 730 subjects, a separate validation cohort made up of 120 or so different subjects was used. The study combined high-throughput TCR immunosequencing, statistical association of individual TCRs with disease status, and machine learning to predict cytomegalovirus infection status. In a later analysis, previously published TCR beta repertoires from 550 to 700 donors were re-analyzed and high-resolution HLA genotyping was added so that TCR occurrence patterns could be studied. The later analysis used no new phenotypic data to find candidate immune exposures, relying instead on TCR beta sequences and their occurrence across donors. To decide whether each TCR beta V gene segment behaved as functional or pseudogenic, an earlier analysis of some 600 of the donors relied on high-throughput TCR beta sequencing. Alongside the repertoire data, information on donor age, sex, ethnicity and CMV serostatus was compiled. A later genetic analysis used genome-wide SNP genotypes for about three fifths of the roughly 700 donors, treating that subset as a discovery cohort. All discovery cohort repertoires had been generated on a single sequencing platform. HLA typing included class I and class II loci at four-digit resolution. Typing coverage varied by locus: roughly 629-640 donors for A, B, C, DRB1 and DQB1; roughly 510 for DQA1; approximately 610 for DPA1; around 450 for DPB1. Because of strong linkage in the cohort, 4 to 6 DR-DQ haplotypes were treated as single units for association and clustering. Among around 400 genotyped donors of the cohort, an average of approximately 220,000 unique TCR beta nucleotide sequences was sequenced per donor, of which 15% to 20% were non-productive. What the work shows at the level of the full study, not this receptor alone: Because HLA typing was missing for some donors at each locus, association tests included only the typed subset. In a later analysis, most CMV-associated TCR beta chains were found to appear HLA-restricted, with HLA associations seemingly driven largely by CMV exposure. Correlated functional status among segregating V segments might be attributable to linkage disequilibrium, but an unknown experimental factor could not be ruled out. The study gave a list of under 200 TCR beta chains associated with cytomegalovirus. In a later analysis, about 17,000 TCR beta sequences were associated with specific HLA alleles at a false discovery rate of 0.05. Three of the identified cytomegalovirus-associated TCR beta chains were confirmed in vitro to be specific for cytomegalovirus antigens. According to a later analysis, TCR association rates differed among HLA loci, with DRB1 alleles showing the most associated TCRs and HLA-C alleles showing the fewest. The classifier was reported to diagnose cytomegalovirus status with high specificity and sensitivity in both the original and validation cohorts. Because counts were too low, roughly 16 rarely observed V segments, including chromosome 9 orphons, were excluded from the earlier analysis of roughly 580 of the donors. Roughly uniform sequencing depth across donors was assumed in presence/absence analyses, although this assumption may not hold. Broadly in line with IMGT annotations, most TCR beta V segments showed up in productive rearrangements about 87% or about 30% of the time in an earlier analysis of some 590 of the donors. A later genetic analysis reported fewer N-insertions in productive TCRs among donors in an Asian-associated ancestry cluster than the roughly 640-donor mean. Several of the top co-occurrence clusters appeared to be linked to parvovirus B19, influenza, CMV and Epstein-Barr virus, according to a later analysis. A cluster of highly shared sequence variants was judged likely to represent a technical artifact of the sequencing pipeline. Most TCR sequences were seen in very few donors, while some public TCRs were found in many individuals. The cohort was sequenced for TCR beta chains only, and without alpha or paired-chain data the features that could be detected were limited. A later analysis found that HLA-associated TCR beta chains were more clonally expanded and had lower generation probabilities than equally common non-associated chains. According to the authors, the approach could potentially be generalized to other disease states and immunological phenotypes. Some IMGT-functional V segments, including TRBV6-2 and TRBV6-3, could not be distinguished by the 87-base-pair reads and were therefore excluded. A further reported finding was that TCR beta sequences accurately predicted the HLA-A and HLA-B alleles for most subjects in the first cohort. When HLA alleles, especially DR and DQ, strongly co-occurred, TCR associations were difficult to assign to individual alleles. A later genetic analysis associated a missense DCLRE1C variant with V-gene and J-gene trimming of TCR beta chains, and an independent cohort replicated the association. For the cohort, immune exposure information was limited to CMV serostatus.

The library was obtained by the immunoSEQ multiplex PCR assay. The multiplex PCR relied on a mix of 60 forward primers for TCR Vbeta segments and 13 reverse primers for TCR Jbeta segments. Amplification of the CDR3 region of rearranged TCR beta genes was performed with a multiplex PCR assay on genomic DNA. The Illumina HiSeq System was used to sequence the amplified TCR beta libraries as 87-base-pair reads. The study's own analysis went as follows. In a later analysis, 80 million or so unique TCR beta chains were counted across the 666 repertoires, and around 11 million of these chains were shared by at least two donors. Raw reads were error-corrected and collapsed into unique sequences by a nearest-neighbor algorithm in which closely related sequences were merged to remove PCR and sequencing errors. CDR3 sequences were aligned to IMGT reference sequences to assign V, D and J gene segments. For a sequence to be retained, a match of at least six nucleotides was required to both a V gene segment and a J gene segment. Rearrangements were called productive when the CDR3 lacked stop codons and stayed in frame with V and J; all others were non-productive. CDR3 was defined by IMGT convention, running from the second conserved V-encoded cysteine to the conserved J-encoded phenylalanine. In an earlier analysis of roughly 580 of the donors, sequences lacking an unambiguous match to a single V gene segment were excluded. An earlier analysis of over 450 of the donors classified V segments as functional when productive rearrangements were above 56.7% and as segregating when the standard deviation between donors was above 5%. A statistical classification framework was developed to diagnose cytomegalovirus status using the catalog of TCR beta chain sequences. In a later analysis, TCR nucleotide sequences were compared against IMGT/GENE-DB human TR gene sequences so that V and J genes could be assigned. Using the TCRdist pipeline, a later analysis assigned CDR3 sequences along with most-parsimonious VDJ recombination scenarios. In a later analysis, every TCR beta chain was defined by the combination of its CDR3 amino acid sequence and its V-gene family, and reads without a unique V-gene family were dropped. In a later analysis, 500 to 700 highly shared, low-generation-probability nucleotide sequences were removed to address suspected cross-contamination and a sequencing artifact. A later analysis calculated a clonal expansion index for each public chain from normalized within-repertoire ranks of inferred template counts. In a later analysis, generation probabilities were computed using a VDJ recombination model fitted to out-of-frame rearrangements, and the results were checked against IGoR. In a later analysis, TCR-TCR, TCR-HLA and TCR-CMV co-occurrence was scored with hypergeometric tests, and a repertoire-size bias correction was applied to TCR pairs. False discovery rates were estimated in a later analysis by permuting HLA or CMV assignments 20 times. In a later analysis, co-occurring TCRs were grouped using DBSCAN, and TCRdist sequence similarity was added for clustering within HLA-allele-positive subsets. Repertoires with fewer than 30,000 or more than 120,000 public chains were left out of co-occurrence clustering, as were a handful of repertoires with anomalous nucleotide sharing. Here the immuneACCESS table is served through TCRdb, limited to in-frame sequences with V and J called. Missing clones are a known gap in these copies; in checked studies unresolved V genes cover under half, and the rest lacks a known reason. V and J calls and clone size are those listed in that table; D and trimming were worked out from the DNA. The sample's table lists a count of 100,000 to 150,000 clones. The top ten clones comprise around 3.6% of the sample.

Clipping removes 5 bases from V and 5 bases from J, with 13 as the unmatched junction base count. Its CDR3 holds 16 amino acids, cysteine through phenylalanine. The only DNA kept is the CDR3, 48 bases in frame from the first base. From the germline V gene, CDR1 is SNHLY and CDR2 is FYNNEI. The cohort consisted of 666 healthy bone marrow donors. All cohort members were sampled while nominally healthy, although unrecorded immune exposures were likely present. The donor was CMV seronegative and was included in the group of several hundred seronegative cohort members. Every donor gave a peripheral blood sample, and the peripheral blood mononuclear cells from that sample were used for TCR beta sequencing. Genomic DNA was extracted from the blood cell samples with the Qiagen DNeasy Blood Extraction Kit.

The sequence links TRBV2 to TRBJ1-1, with 8 central nucleotides matching TRBD1. This sequence originates from a man in his late teens or twenties in good health and CMV-seronegative. The sequencing sample was made of PBMCs. The sequenced DNA: TGTGCCAGCAGTTCAACCAGGGGGCAAGGTGGTACTGAAGCTTTCTTT. Its coded protein is CASSSTRGQGGTEAFF.